This passage covers 13 T cell receptor beta chains from one sample sequenced in a study of shared clonotypes between healthy human individuals. TCRdb's table, derived via immunoSEQ multiplex PCR, lists solely in-frame clones and lacks some. The data hold some 700,000 clones, with 90% observed a single time. The sequenced sample was memory CD8+ T cells from PBMCs. The subset: CD45RO+ cells pooled with CCR7-negative TemRA cells. The receptors come from a man aged 18 to 29 in good health. Some clones in this sample may be carry-over from other donors' samples.

This rearrangement joins TRBV6-5 to TRBJ2-1; TRBD2 matches at 8 bases. The CDR3 runs 16 residues. Trimming took 2 bases from V and 0 from J; bases not matched to a gene: 3. In germline, CDR1 is MNHEY, CDR2 SVGAGI. CDR3 sequence: CASSYVLADSYNEQFF. The CDR3 nucleotides are TGTGCCAGCAGTTACGTACTAGCGGACTCCTACAATGAGCAGTTCTTC.

The genes are TRBV27 and TRBJ1-5; TRBD1 is a possible D gene (5 bases). Germline V gene lookup returns CDR1 MNHEY and CDR2 SMNVEV (reference sequence). Between the trimmed V and J ends, which lost 5 bases and 2 bases, there was a span of 22 bases. The CDR3 is made up of 18 amino acids. This chain's CDR3 is CASSLAGGRGRGNQPQHF. CDR3 in DNA: TGTGCCAGCAGTCTTGCAGGAGGAAGGGGTAGGGGCAATCAGCCCCAGCATTTT.

The genes are TRBV5-1 and TRBJ1-1; 7 bases fit TRBD1. CDR3 length: 15 residues. Trimming took 4 bases from V and 0 from J; bases not matched to a gene: 6. The V gene's germline CDR1 is SGHRS and CDR2 YFSETQ. The CDR3 nucleotides read TGCGCCAGCAGCAAGCTTACAGGGGTGAACACTGAAGCTTTCTTT. This translates into CASSKLTGVNTEAFF.

The genes are TRBV2 and TRBJ2-3; D gene ambiguous. Deletions cut 9 bases from V and 7 bases from J, with 14 bases between. Germline CDR1 and CDR2: SNHLY and FYNNEI. This CDR3 has 12 residues. The CDR3 reads CARIRLRNTQYF. The CDR3 DNA reads as TGTGCCAGAATCCGCCTTCGAAATACGCAGTATTTT.

This chain uses TRBV5-8 with TRBJ2-5; TRBD1 matches at 8 bases. The CDR3 extends over 16 amino acids. The germline V gene has CDR1 SGHTS and CDR2 YDEGEE. The J segment lost 4 bases and the V segment lost 0 bases, leaving 8 bases of the junction unmatched. CDR3 in amino acids: CASSLGRTGFPETQYF. The CDR3 DNA sequence: TGTGCCAGCAGCTTGGGAAGGACAGGGTTCCCAGAGACCCAGTACTTC.

In its sample, this clone was seen many times. The chain recombines TRBV30 with TRBJ2-1, with TRBD1 matching 9 bases. CDR3 size: 14 residues. Germline CDR1 reads GTSNPN; CDR2 reads SVGIG (reference sequence). The junction had 5 bases not matched to a gene; V was cut back by 1 base and J by 7 bases. DNA of the CDR3: TGTGCCTGGAGTGCAGGGACAGGGAGGAATGAGCAGTTCTTC. It is translated as CAWSAGTGRNEQFF.

The genes are TRBV28 and TRBJ1-3; unclear D gene. V was pared by 1 base and J by 0 bases, with 7 bases between. The germline gives CDR1 MDHEN, CDR2 SYDVKM. The CDR3 is made up of 15 amino acids. This CDR3 is CASSLFGDSGNTIYF. For the CDR3, the DNA is TGTGCCAGCAGTTTATTTGGCGACTCTGGAAACACCATATATTTT.

The chain is built from TRBV27 and TRBJ2-7; 7 bases are shared with TRBD1. Germline CDR1 is MNHEY and CDR2 is SMNVEV (reference sequence). The trim removed 4 bases at V and 3 bases at J, leaving 6 bases unmatched. The CDR3 is made up of 14 amino acids. This CDR3 is CASSYRDRYYEQYF. CDR3 sequence (DNA): TGTGCCAGCAGTTACCGGGACAGATACTACGAGCAGTACTTC.

V is TRBV19 and J is TRBJ2-2, with D possibly being TRBD2 (5 bases). The CDR3 sequence is 15 residues long. V lost 4 bases, J lost 6 bases, and 15 bases lay in between. Germline values: CDR1 LNHDA, CDR2 SQIVND (reference sequence). The CDR3 here is CASSTDWVGAGELFF. The DNA for the CDR3 is TGTGCCAGTAGTACGGACTGGGTTGGGGCCGGGGAGCTGTTTTTT.

This clone was counted once. This sequence joins TRBV18 and TRBJ2-1; 8 nucleotides agree with TRBD1. This CDR3 is built from 17 residues. CDR1 is KGHSH, CDR2 LQKENI, per germline. V dropped 3 bases and J dropped 7; count of bases not matched to a gene: 14. The CDR3 region is CASSPNRGVQEGNEQFF. The CDR3 DNA follows: TGTGCCAGCTCACCGAACAGGGGGGTCCAGGAGGGTAATGAGCAGTTCTTC.

This clone occurred a few times. The CDR3 coding sequence is TGCGCCAGCAGCCAACGGATAAATGAGCAGTTCTTC. Translated, it gives CASSQRINEQFF. The chain links TRBV4-1 to TRBJ2-1; D gene ambiguous. The germline V gene encodes CDR1 MGHRA and CDR2 YSYEKL. This CDR3 is built from 12 residues. V was pared by 2 bases and J by 7 bases, with 6 bases between.

This clone showed up just a few times. This chain links TRBV7-9 with TRBJ1-2; D not resolved. Germline CDR1 reads SEHNR; CDR2 reads FQNEAQ (reference sequence). V was clipped by 3 bases and J by 4 bases, with 15 bases between them. There are 15 residues in the CDR3. The CDR3 reads CASSFGLPSFYGYTF. Here the CDR3 DNA reads TGTGCCAGCAGCTTCGGCCTACCCTCCTTCTATGGCTACACCTTC.

The rearrangement links TRBV28 to TRBJ2-1; 7 nucleotides match TRBD1. Germline-derived CDR1 and CDR2 are MDHEN and SYDVKM. CDR3 length: 14 residues. The V gene end was trimmed by 4 bases and the J gene end by 4 bases; junction bases not matched to a gene: 4. As DNA, the CDR3 is TGTGCCAGCAGTTGGGGGACAGCTTACAATGAGCAGTTCTTC. Its translation: CASSWGTAYNEQFF. Combining the CDR3 with reference TRBV28 and TRBJ2-1 gives the whole variable domain DVKVTQSSRYLVKRTGEKVFLECVQDMDHENMFWYRQDPGLGLRLIYFSYDVKMKEKGDIPEGYSVSREKKERFSLILESASTNQTSMYLCASSWGTAYNEQFFGPGTRLTVL.